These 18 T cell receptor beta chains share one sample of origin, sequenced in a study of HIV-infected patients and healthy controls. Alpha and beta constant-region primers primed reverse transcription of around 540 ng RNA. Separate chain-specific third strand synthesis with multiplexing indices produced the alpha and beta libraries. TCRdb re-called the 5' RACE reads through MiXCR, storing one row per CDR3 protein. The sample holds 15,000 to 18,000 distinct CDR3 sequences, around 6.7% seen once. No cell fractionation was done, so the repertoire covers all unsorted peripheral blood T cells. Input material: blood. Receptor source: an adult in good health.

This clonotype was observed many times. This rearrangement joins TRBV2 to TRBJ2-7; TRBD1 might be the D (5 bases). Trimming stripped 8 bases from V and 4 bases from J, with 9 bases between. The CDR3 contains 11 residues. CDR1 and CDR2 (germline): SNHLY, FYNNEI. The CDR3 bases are TGTGCCAGCGGCAGGGAATACGAGCAGTACTTC. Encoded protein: CASGREYEQYF. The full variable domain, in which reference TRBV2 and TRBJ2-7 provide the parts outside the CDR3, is EPEVTQTPSHQVTQMGQEVILRCVPISNHLYFYWYRQILGQKVEFLVSFYNNEISEKSEIFDDQFSVERPDGSNFTLKIRSTKLEDSAMYFCASGREYEQYFGPGTRLTVT.

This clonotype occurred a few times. The CDR3 reads CSASLGDYGYTF. CDR3 in DNA: TGCAGTGCTAGTCTGGGGGATTATGGCTACACCTTC. The rearrangement joins TRBV20-1 to TRBJ1-2; D perhaps matches TRBD1 (5 bases). V was trimmed by 3 bases and J by 5 bases, leaving 10 bases between them. The germline V gene has CDR1 DFQATT and CDR2 SNEGSKA (reference sequence). This CDR3 has 12 amino acids.

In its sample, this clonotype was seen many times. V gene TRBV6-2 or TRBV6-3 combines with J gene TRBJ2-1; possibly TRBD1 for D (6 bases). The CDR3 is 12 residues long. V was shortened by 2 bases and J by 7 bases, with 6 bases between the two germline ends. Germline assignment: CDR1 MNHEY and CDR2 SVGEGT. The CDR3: CASSYDRNEQFF. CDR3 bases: TGTGCCAGCAGTTACGACAGGAATGAGCAGTTCTTC.

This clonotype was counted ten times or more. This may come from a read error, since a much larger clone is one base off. CDR3 sequence (DNA): TGTGCCAGCAGCTTCCCTGGGACTAGCACAGATACGCAGTATTTT. Translated: CASSFPGTSTDTQYF. The chain couples TRBV7-8 to TRBJ2-3; TRBD2 might be the D (6 bases). The CDR3 contains 15 residues. V was trimmed by 3 bases and J by 0 bases, leaving 10 bases between them. The germline V gene has CDR1 SGHVS and CDR2 FQNEAQ.

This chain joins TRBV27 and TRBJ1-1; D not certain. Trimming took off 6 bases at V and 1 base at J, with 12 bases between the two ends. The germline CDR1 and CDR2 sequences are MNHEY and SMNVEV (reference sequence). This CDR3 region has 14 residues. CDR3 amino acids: CASSAENRNTEAFF. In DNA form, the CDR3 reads TGTGCCAGCAGCGCAGAGAATAGGAACACTGAAGCTTTCTTT.

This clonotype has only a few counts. The CDR3 DNA reads as TGCAGCGTTGAAAATGTCTCTGAAGCTTTCTTT. It specifies CSVENVSEAFF. This chain connects TRBV29-1 to TRBJ1-1; no clear D. The CDR3 covers 11 residues. V lost 2 bases and J lost 6, with 7 bases in between. Germline V gives CDR1 SQVTM, CDR2 ANQGSEA.

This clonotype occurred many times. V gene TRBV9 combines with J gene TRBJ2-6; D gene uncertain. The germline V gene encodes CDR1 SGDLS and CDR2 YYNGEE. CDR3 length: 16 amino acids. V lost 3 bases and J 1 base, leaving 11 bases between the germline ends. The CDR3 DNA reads TGTGCCAGCAGCGCCCGTCTTCAATCTGGGGCCAACGTCCTGACTTTC. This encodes CASSARLQSGANVLTF.

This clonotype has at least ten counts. The CDR3 sequence: CSVAIGGAGETQYF. Here the CDR3 DNA reads TGCAGCGTCGCAATTGGGGGGGCTGGGGAGACCCAGTACTTC. The rearrangement uses TRBV29-1 and TRBJ2-5; D is perhaps TRBD2 (7 bases). V gave up 6 bases and J gave up 5 bases, with 19 bases separating them. This CDR3 spans 14 amino acids. Per germline, CDR1 SQVTM and CDR2 ANQGSEA.

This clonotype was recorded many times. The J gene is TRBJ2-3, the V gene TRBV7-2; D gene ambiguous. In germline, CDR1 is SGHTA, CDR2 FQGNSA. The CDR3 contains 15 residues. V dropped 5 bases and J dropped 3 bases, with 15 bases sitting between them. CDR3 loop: CASSPELIRTDTQYF. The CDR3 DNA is TGTGCCAGCAGCCCGGAGTTAATCCGAACAGATACGCAGTATTTT.

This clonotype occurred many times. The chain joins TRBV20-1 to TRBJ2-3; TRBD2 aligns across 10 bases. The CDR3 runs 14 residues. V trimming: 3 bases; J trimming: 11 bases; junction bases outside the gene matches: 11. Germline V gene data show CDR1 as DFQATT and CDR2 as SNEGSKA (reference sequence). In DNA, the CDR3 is TGCAGTGCTAGTCCCCTAGCGGGGGCTCGGGGGCAGTATTTT. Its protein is CSASPLAGARGQYF.

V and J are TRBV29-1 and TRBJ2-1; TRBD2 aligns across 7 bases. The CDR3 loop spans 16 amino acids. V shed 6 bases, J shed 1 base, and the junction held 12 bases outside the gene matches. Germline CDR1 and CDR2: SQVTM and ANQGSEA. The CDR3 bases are TGCAGCGTCGGGGAGAGACTAGCTGTATCCTACAATGAGCAGTTCTTC. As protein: CSVGERLAVSYNEQFF.

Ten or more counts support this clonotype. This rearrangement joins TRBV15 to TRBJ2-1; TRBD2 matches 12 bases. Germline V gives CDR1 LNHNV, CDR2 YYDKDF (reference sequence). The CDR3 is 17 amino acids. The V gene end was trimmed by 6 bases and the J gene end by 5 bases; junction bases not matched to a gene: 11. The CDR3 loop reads CATSHQGLAGTNNEQFF. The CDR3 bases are TGTGCCACCAGTCATCAAGGACTAGCGGGGACCAACAATGAGCAGTTCTTC.

The CDR3 DNA sequence: TGTGCCAGTAGTACCTCCGATGAGCAGTTCTTC. Translated: CASSTSDEQFF. J is TRBJ2-1 and V is TRBV19; D not resolved. Trimming removed 4 bases from V and 8 bases from J, with 6 bases in between. Germline CDR1 and CDR2: LNHDA and SQIVND (reference sequence). The CDR3 runs 11 residues.

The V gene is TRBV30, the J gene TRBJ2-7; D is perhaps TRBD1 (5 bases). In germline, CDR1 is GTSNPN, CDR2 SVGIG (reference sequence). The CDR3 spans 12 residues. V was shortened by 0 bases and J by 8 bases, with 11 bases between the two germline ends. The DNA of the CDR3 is TGTGCCTGGAGTGTACAGGCCTTCAAGCAGTACTTC. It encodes CAWSVQAFKQYF.

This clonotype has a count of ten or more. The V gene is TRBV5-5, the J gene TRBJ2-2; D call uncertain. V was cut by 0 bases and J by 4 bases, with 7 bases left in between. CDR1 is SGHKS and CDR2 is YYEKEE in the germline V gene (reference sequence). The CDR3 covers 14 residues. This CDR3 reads CASSLVLGTGELFF. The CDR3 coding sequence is TGTGCCAGCAGCTTGGTTCTCGGCACCGGGGAGCTGTTTTTT.

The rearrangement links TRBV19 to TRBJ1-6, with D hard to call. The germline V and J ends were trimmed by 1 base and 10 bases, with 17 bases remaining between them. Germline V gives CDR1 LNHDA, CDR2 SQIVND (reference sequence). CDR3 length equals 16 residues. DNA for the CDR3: TGTGCCAGTAGTATAGGGAAGGCCGCCGGTCTATCACCCCTCCACTTT. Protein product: CASSIGKAAGLSPLHF.

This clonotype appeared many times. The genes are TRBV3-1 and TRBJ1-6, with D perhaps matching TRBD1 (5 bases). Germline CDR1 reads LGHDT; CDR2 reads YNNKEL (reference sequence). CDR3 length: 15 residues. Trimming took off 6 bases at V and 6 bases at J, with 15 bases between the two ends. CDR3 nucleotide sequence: TGTGCCAGCAGTCAACTGGACACGGGTAATTCACCCCTCCACTTT. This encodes CASSQLDTGNSPLHF.

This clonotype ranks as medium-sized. The CDR3 loop reads CASSQETGGLAEAFF. Here the CDR3 DNA reads TGCGCCAGCAGCCAAGAGACAGGGGGCCTCGCTGAAGCTTTCTTT. The chain links TRBV4-3 to TRBJ1-1, with 10 bases fitting TRBD1. CDR1 and CDR2 (germline): LGHNA, YSLEER. The J segment lost 6 bases and the V segment lost 0 bases, leaving 4 bases of the junction unmatched. The CDR3 covers 15 residues.